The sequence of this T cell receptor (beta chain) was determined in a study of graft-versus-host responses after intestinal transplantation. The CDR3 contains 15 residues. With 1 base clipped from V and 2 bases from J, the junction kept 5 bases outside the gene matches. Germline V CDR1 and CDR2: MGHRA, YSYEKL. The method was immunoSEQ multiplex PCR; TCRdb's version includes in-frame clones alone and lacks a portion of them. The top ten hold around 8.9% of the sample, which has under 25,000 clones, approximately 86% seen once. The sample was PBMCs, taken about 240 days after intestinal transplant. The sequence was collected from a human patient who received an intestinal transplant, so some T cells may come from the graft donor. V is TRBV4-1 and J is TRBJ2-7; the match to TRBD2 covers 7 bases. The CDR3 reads CASSQALADTYEQYF. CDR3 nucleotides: TGCGCCAGCAGCCAAGCTCTAGCGGACACCTACGAGCAGTACTTC.